The rows below give T cell receptor beta chains drawn from one sample of a study of T cell clonotyping in hematopoietic cell transplantation. The data were produced by immunoSEQ multiplex PCR, yet TCRdb's version contains in-frame clones alone and is incomplete. Among about 36,000 clones listed, roughly 96% were seen once. Material: peripheral blood mononuclear cells, obtained before stem cell transplant. The receptors stem from a man aged 40-49 years with chronic myeloid leukemia. Some clones in this sample may be carry-over from other donors' samples. The CDR3 runs from the conserved cysteine through the conserved F or W. The order of the fields is J gene, clone size, D gene, V gene, CDR3 DNA, CDR3 protein. A D gene is named only where the DNA matches it firmly. Size values are once, few and many counts, or a class for expanded clones, and some rows have none.

>TRBJ2-3|once|.|TRBV7-3
TGTGCCAGCAGCGTAAATGGGTTCACAGATACGCAGTATTTT
CASSVNGFTDTQYF
>TRBJ2-1|.|.|TRBV7-9
TGTGCCAGCAGCGACTTTGCCGGGCGTTACAATGAGCAGTTCTTC
CASSDFAGRYNEQFF
>TRBJ2-1|.|.|TRBV9
TGTGCCAGCAGCGCGAACCGGGCTACCCGGCTGGGTGAGCAGTTCTTC
CASSANRATRLGEQFF
>TRBJ2-7|.|.|TRBV6-6
TGTGCCAGCAACATTCAGGGGGTCGGGGGCTACGAGCAGTACTTC
CASNIQGVGGYEQYF
>TRBJ2-7|.|.|TRBV11-3
TGTGCCAGCAGCTTAGGTTTGGGGGGTGGCTACGAGCAGTACTTC
CASSLGLGGGYEQYF
>TRBJ2-5|.|.|TRBV4-2
TGTGCCAGCAGCCAAGGGATTCGCGGGGCCTTGTACCAAGAGACCCAGTACTTC
CASSQGIRGALYQETQYF
>TRBJ1-4|.|.|TRBV5-1
TGCGCCAGCAGCTTGGAGTCACTGGGGGAAAAACTGTTTTTT
CASSLESLGEKLFF
>TRBJ1-1|.|.|TRBV28
TGTGCCAGCAGCCTTGGGGGGGCTCGGCGGGAAGCTTTCTTT
CASSLGGARREAFF
>TRBJ2-5|.|.|TRBV18
TGTGCCAGCTCGACTAGTCTTAAAGAGACCCAGTACTTC
CASSTSLKETQYF
>TRBJ1-4|.|.|TRBV28
TGTGCCACCGCTTTGGGGGGGGTTAGTGAAAAACTGTTTTTT
CATALGGVSEKLFF
>TRBJ1-4|.|.|TRBV6-5
TGTGCCAGCATCACCCCTGAGAGATCGGGCGAAAAACTGTTTTTT
CASITPERSGEKLFF
>TRBJ1-4|.|.|TRBV5-5
TGTGCCAGCAGCCCCACCCCCCGCCACGAAAAACTGTTTTTT
CASSPTPRHEKLFF
>TRBJ1-1|.|.|TRBV6-1
TGTGCCAGCAGTCCCCCCGCGGGCACTGAAGCTTTCTTT
CASSPPAGTEAFF
>TRBJ1-1|.|TRBD1|TRBV11-2
TGTGCCAGCAGCTTAGATAGCCAGGGGGCAGGAACTGAAGCTTTCTTT
CASSLDSQGAGTEAFF
>TRBJ2-2|.|.|TRBV10-1
TGCGCCAGCAGTGAGTCCGTTGGTCCCAAAGCACCTACCGGGGAGCTGTTTTTT
CASSESVGPKAPTGELFF
>TRBJ1-6|.|TRBD1|TRBV9
TGTGCCAGCAGCTTGCGGGGGGACAGGGCCAATTCACCCCTCCACTTT
CASSLRGDRANSPLHF
>TRBJ2-7|.|TRBD1|TRBV11-3
TGTGCCAGCAGCCACCGGGACAGGGCCTACGAGCAGTACTTC
CASSHRDRAYEQYF